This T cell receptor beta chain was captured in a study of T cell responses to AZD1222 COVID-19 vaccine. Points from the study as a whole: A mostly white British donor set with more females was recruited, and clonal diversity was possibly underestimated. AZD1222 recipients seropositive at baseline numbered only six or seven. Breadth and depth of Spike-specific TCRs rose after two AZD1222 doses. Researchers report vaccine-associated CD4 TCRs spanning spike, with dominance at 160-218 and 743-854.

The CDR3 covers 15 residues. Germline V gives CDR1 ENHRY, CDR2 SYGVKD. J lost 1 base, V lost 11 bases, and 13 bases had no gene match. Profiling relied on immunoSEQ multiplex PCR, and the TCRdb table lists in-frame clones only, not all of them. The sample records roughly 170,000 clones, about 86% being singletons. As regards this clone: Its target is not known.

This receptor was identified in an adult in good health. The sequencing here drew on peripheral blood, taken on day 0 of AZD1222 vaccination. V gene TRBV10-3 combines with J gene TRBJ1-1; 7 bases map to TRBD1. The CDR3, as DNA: TGTGCCGCCAGGGGGGGACGGAAAGAGAACACTGAAGCTTTCTTT. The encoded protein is CAARGGRKENTEAFF.